This TCR beta chain was found in a study of graft-versus-host responses after intestinal transplantation. On the study more broadly: Induction using anti-thymocyte globulin, followed by tacrolimus and steroids for roughly 3 years, was given to all recipients.

Assay used: immunoSEQ multiplex PCR; TCRdb lists only in-frame clones, some missing. The sample gives about 21,000 clones, about a third of which show up once; 7.5% to 10% is in the top ten. The researchers put about 200,000 CFSE-labeled responder cells into plates with about 200,000 irradiated, violet-dye-labeled stimulator cells. Dividing CFSE-low CD3+CD4+ and CD3+CD8+ responders were isolated by sorting after the reaction. This CDR3 contains 16 residues. V shed 5 bases and J 6 bases; nucleotides not matched to a gene: 11. CDR1 LGHNA and CDR2 YNFKEQ come from the germline V gene. This clonotype originated in a human patient who received an intestinal transplant. The J gene is TRBJ2-7, the V gene TRBV4-2; 12 bases are a match to TRBD1. The specimen was alloreactive CD8+ T cells from a mixed lymphocyte reaction culture, collected before intestinal transplant. Subset specified: CFSE-low proliferating T cells sorted from approximately six-day pre-transplant mixed lymphocyte reaction (GvH or HvG direction). DNA for the CDR3: TGTGCCAGCAGCTTGGGGGACAGGGGGCGAGACGCCGAGCAGTACTTC. Encoded protein: CASSLGDRGRDAEQYF.